The next 19 T cell receptor beta chains were all read from a single sample in a study of patients and donors after allogeneic stem cell transplantation. TCRdb fed the RT-PCR reads into MiXCR, producing one record per CDR3 protein. The sample has approximately 410,000 distinct CDR3 sequences, roughly 17% seen once. Sequenced sample: blood, either unsorted or a sorted T cell fraction (not recorded which). These receptors came from a human donor who was either an allogeneic HSCT recipient or a stem cell or donor lymphocyte infusion donor (not recorded which). It is not recorded whose cells these are; they may come from a transplant donor.

In this sample, this clonotype turned up many times. The rearrangement joins TRBV4-2 to TRBJ1-2, with D unresolved. Trimming removed 0 bases at V and 1 base at J, with 9 bases between. CDR3 size: 15 residues. The germline V gene has CDR1 LGHNA and CDR2 YNFKEQ. In DNA, the CDR3 is TGTGCCAGCAGCCAAGAACCGGACCTTAACTATGGCTACACCTTC. Its protein is CASSQEPDLNYGYTF.

The rearrangement joins TRBV9 to TRBJ2-5; D unclear. V dropped 0 bases and J dropped 1 base, with 7 bases sitting between them. The CDR3 extends over 14 amino acids. Looked up from germline, CDR1 is SGDLS and CDR2 is YYNGEE. The DNA of the CDR3 is TGTGCCAGCAGCGTAGGACAAATCCAAGAGACCCAGTACTTC. It specifies CASSVGQIQETQYF.

CDR3 sequence reads: CASSETVTSNQPQHF. DNA of the CDR3: TGTGCCAGCAGCGAGACAGTCACTAGCAATCAGCCCCAGCATTTT. The V gene is TRBV2, the J gene TRBJ1-5; the D gene is possibly TRBD1 (5 bases). The germline V gene encodes CDR1 SNHLY and CDR2 FYNNEI. The CDR3 loop spans 15 amino acids. Between the trimmed V and J ends, which lost 6 bases and 0 bases, there was a span of 12 bases.

V usage is TRBV28 and J usage is TRBJ2-5; 8 bases are shared with TRBD2. The CDR3 covers 12 residues. V trimming: 9 bases; J trimming: 3 bases; junction bases outside the gene matches: 3. Germline V gives CDR1 MDHEN, CDR2 SYDVKM. The CDR3 DNA reads TGTGCCAGTACGGGGGGGAAAGAGACCCAGTACTTC. It specifies CASTGGKETQYF.

This clonotype occurred many times. CDR3 sequence: CASSQDAAGPGGPQHF. Here the CDR3 DNA reads TGTGCCAGCAGCCAAGATGCGGCGGGGCCGGGCGGGCCCCAGCATTTT. This chain uses TRBV4-2 with TRBJ1-5; weak D call: TRBD1 (5 bases). The germline CDR1 and CDR2 sequences are LGHNA and YNFKEQ. The V gene lost 0 bases and the J gene lost 9 bases, with 18 bases spanning the gap. The CDR3 runs to 16 residues.

There are a few counts of this clonotype. The genes are TRBV10-3 and TRBJ2-3, with D possibly being TRBD1 (6 bases). Germline CDR1 reads ENHRY; CDR2 reads SYGVKD. Trimming cost V 8 bases and J 3 bases, with 12 bases left between them. The CDR3 is 13 residues long. This chain's CDR3 is CAISMGATDTQYF. CDR3 sequence (DNA): TGTGCCATCTCCATGGGGGCGACAGATACGCAGTATTTT.

This chain uses TRBV7-6 with TRBJ2-5; D is possibly TRBD1 or TRBD2 (5 bases each). V was trimmed by 2 bases and J by 5 bases, leaving 24 bases between them. The CDR3 is 18 amino acids. CDR1 is SGHVS, CDR2 FNYEAQ, per germline. CDR3 nucleotides: TGTGCCAGCAGCTTAAAACCGGGGCCGAAGAGAATCCGGGAGACCCAGTACTTC. It yields the protein CASSLKPGPKRIRETQYF.

The CDR3, as DNA: TGTGCCACCAGTGACCCTAGACTAGCGGCGAACACCGGGGAGCTGTTTTTT. It is translated as CATSDPRLAANTGELFF. V is TRBV24-1 and J is TRBJ2-2; 9 bases fit TRBD2. The trim removed 4 bases at V and 0 bases at J, leaving 5 bases unmatched. This CDR3 contains 17 residues. CDR1 KGHDR and CDR2 SFDVKD come from the germline V gene.

The chain carries TRBV3-1 and TRBJ2-4; no reliable D call. The ends were cut back, 6 bases at V and 3 bases at J, with 3 bases in the middle. The CDR3 covers 11 residues. Germline CDR1 and CDR2: LGHDT and YNNKEL (reference sequence). The CDR3 is CASRDKNIQYF. The CDR3 nucleotides read TGTGCCAGCAGGGACAAAAACATTCAGTACTTC.

The chain is built from TRBV10-3 and TRBJ1-5, with TRBD1 matching 7 bases. CDR1 ENHRY and CDR2 SYGVKD come from the germline V gene. The CDR3 runs 15 residues. V lost 6 bases, J lost 4 bases, and 9 bases stayed unmatched. CDR3: CAIRDPGQTNQPQHF. The CDR3 DNA is TGTGCCATCAGGGATCCGGGACAGACTAATCAGCCCCAGCATTTT.

The gene calls are TRBV20-1 and TRBJ2-5; TRBD2 might be the D (6 bases). Germline loops: CDR1 DFQATT, CDR2 SNEGSKA (reference sequence). This CDR3 spans 14 amino acids. The V end was cut by 0 bases, the J end by 2 bases, with 10 bases between. DNA of the CDR3: TGCAGTGCTAGAGACCGGACTACACAAGAGACCCAGTACTTC. This encodes CSARDRTTQETQYF.

This clonotype was picked up a small number of times. V is TRBV5-1 and J is TRBJ2-1; perhaps D is TRBD1 or TRBD2 (6 bases each). The CDR3 runs to 15 residues. V was clipped by 2 bases and J by 9 bases, with 18 bases between them. Germline V CDR1 and CDR2: SGHRS, YFSETQ. The CDR3 reads CASSFYVKGGTEQFF. The CDR3 DNA is TGCGCCAGCAGCTTTTACGTAAAGGGGGGAACTGAGCAGTTCTTC.

The chain is built from TRBV28 and TRBJ2-2; 9 bases are a match to TRBD1. The junction had 6 bases not matched to a gene; V was cut back by 5 bases and J by 5 bases. The germline V gene has CDR1 MDHEN and CDR2 SYDVKM. This CDR3 is built from 15 residues. The CDR3 bases are TGTGCCAGCAGTCGTCCCGGGACAGGGACCGGGGAGCTGTTTTTT. Translating it yields CASSRPGTGTGELFF.

The rearrangement joins TRBV12-3 or TRBV12-4 to TRBJ1-1, with D perhaps matching TRBD1 (5 bases). Trimming cost V 7 bases and J 3 bases, with 24 bases left between them. The CDR3 covers 17 residues. The CDR3 nucleotides read TGTGCCAGCACGAAGGGAGGCAGGGTATTGGGGGACACTGAAGCTTTCTTT. Encoded protein: CASTKGGRVLGDTEAFF.

This clonotype was picked up many times. V usage is TRBV12-3 or TRBV12-4 and J usage is TRBJ1-1; no clear D. The V end lost 2 bases, the J end lost 3 bases, and 4 bases lay between the germline ends. The CDR3 extends over 12 amino acids. Here the CDR3 DNA reads TGTGCCAGCAGTTTATTTGACACTGAAGCTTTCTTT. It codes for CASSLFDTEAFF.

This sequence joins TRBV7-9 and TRBJ1-5; D remains unclear. This CDR3 spans 14 amino acids. The germline CDR1 and CDR2 sequences are SEHNR and FQNEAQ (reference sequence). V gave up 1 base and J gave up 5 bases, with 9 bases separating them. The CDR3 DNA reads TGTGCCAGCAGCTTAGAGTCAGTCCATCAGCCCCAGCATTTT. The encoded protein is CASSLESVHQPQHF.

V is TRBV29-1 and J is TRBJ1-4; TRBD1 matches 9 bases. The germline V gene has CDR1 SQVTM and CDR2 ANQGSEA. The CDR3 totals 13 residues. V was pared by 6 bases and J by 8 bases, with 7 bases of the junction left unmatched. CDR3 in amino acids: CSVPGQGGEKLFF. CDR3 coding DNA: TGCAGCGTGCCGGGACAGGGTGGGGAAAAACTGTTTTTT.

In its sample, this clonotype was seen many times. The chain employs TRBV5-1 and TRBJ2-2; D gene unclear. V lost 2 bases and J 0 bases, leaving 5 bases between the germline ends. The germline V gene encodes CDR1 SGHRS and CDR2 YFSETQ. The CDR3 runs 14 residues. CDR3 sequence: CASSLGPNTGELFF. DNA of the CDR3: TGCGCCAGCAGCTTAGGACCGAACACCGGGGAGCTGTTTTTT.

The genes are TRBV12-3 or TRBV12-4 and TRBJ2-2; 12 bases map to TRBD2. The CDR3 is 17 amino acids. V lost 5 bases to trimming and J lost 6 bases; unmatched junction nucleotides: 10. The CDR3 spells CASSLLGLAGPPGELFF. CDR3 DNA sequence: TGTGCCAGCAGTCTCTTAGGACTAGCGGGACCCCCCGGGGAGCTGTTTTTT.